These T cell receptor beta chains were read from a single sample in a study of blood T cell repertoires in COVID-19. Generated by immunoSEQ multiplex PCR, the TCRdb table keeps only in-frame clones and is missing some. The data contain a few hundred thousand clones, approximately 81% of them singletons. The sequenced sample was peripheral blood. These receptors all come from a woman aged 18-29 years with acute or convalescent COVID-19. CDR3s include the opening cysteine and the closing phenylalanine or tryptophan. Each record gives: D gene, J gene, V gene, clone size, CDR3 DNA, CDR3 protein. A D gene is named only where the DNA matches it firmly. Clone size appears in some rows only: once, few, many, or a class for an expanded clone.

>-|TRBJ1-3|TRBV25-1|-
TGTGCCAGCGGAGTACATGGAAACACCATATATTTT
CASGVHGNTIYF
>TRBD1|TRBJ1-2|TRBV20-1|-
TGCAGTGCTAGTGGATCCCGGGACAGTCCAAGTGTCTACTATGGCTACACCTTC
CSASGSRDSPSVYYGYTF
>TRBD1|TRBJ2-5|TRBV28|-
TGTGCCAGCAGGAGACAGGGGCAAGAGACCCAGTACTTC
CASRRQGQETQYF
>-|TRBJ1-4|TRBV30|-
TGTGCCTGGAGTGTACTTTTGTTGAGGACAGACGATGAAAAACTGTTTTTT
CAWSVLLLRTDDEKLFF
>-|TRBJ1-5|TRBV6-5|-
TGTGCCAGCAGACCGGACCCAGGGGTGGGGCAGCCCCAGCATTTT
CASRPDPGVGQPQHF
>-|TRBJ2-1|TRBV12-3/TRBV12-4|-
TGTGCCAGCAGTTTAGGCCAGGGTAAGCAGTTCTTC
CASSLGQGKQFF
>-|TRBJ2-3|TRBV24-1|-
TGTGCCACCAGTGAGGCCAGGGGTTACGGGAGGACAGATACGCAGTATTTT
CATSEARGYGRTDTQYF
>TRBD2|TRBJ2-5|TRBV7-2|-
TGTGCCAGCAGCTTAACTAGCGGGAGGTCGGAGACCCAGTACTTC
CASSLTSGRSETQYF
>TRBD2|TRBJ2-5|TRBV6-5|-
TGTGCCAGCGGGAGGGAGGGCGAGACCCAGTACTTC
CASGREGETQYF
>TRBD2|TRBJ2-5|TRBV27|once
TGTGCCAGCAGTTTAAGTTTTGAGGTAGCGGGAGTAGAGACCCAGTACTTC
CASSLSFEVAGVETQYF
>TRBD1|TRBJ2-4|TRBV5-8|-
TGTGCCAGCAGCACGGGACAGGGGGCGATTCACATTCAGTACTTC
CASSTGQGAIHIQYF
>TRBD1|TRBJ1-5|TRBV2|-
TGTGCCAGCAGTGAAGCGACAGGGTATCAGCCCCAGCATTTT
CASSEATGYQPQHF
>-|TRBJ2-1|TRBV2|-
TGTGCCAGCAGGGACAGCTTAATCCACGGGCAGTTCTTC
CASRDSLIHGQFF
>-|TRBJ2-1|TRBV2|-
TGTGCCAGCCAGCCCCCGACCCAGGTCGGTGAGCAGTTCTTC
CASQPPTQVGEQFF
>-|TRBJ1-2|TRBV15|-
TGTGCCACCCCCTTTCGGAACTATGGCTACACCTTC
CATPFRNYGYTF
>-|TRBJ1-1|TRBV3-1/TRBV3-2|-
TGTGCCAGCAGCCAAGACAGGGGCACTGAAGCTTTCTTT
CASSQDRGTEAFF
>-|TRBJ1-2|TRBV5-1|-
TGCGCCAGCAGCTCCGAGTTACAGGGAAGCGGCTATGGCTACACCTTC
CASSSELQGSGYGYTF
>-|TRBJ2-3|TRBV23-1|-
TGCGCCAGCACCCGACATCCCGATATGCATACGCAGTATTTT
CASTRHPDMHTQYF
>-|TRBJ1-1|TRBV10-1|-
TGCGCCAGCATACTGAGCACTGAAGCTTTCTTT
CASILSTEAFF
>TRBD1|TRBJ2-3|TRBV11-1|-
TGTGCCAGCAGCCGGGACAGCCGCACGGATACAGATACGCAGTATTTT
CASSRDSRTDTDTQYF
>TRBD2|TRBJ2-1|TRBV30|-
TGTGCCTGGGCTCGGGGTAGCGGGAATTGGAATGAGCAGTTCTTC
CAWARGSGNWNEQFF
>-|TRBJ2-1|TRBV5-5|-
TGTGCCAGCTCCCTAGCGAACAATGAGCAGTTCTTC
CASSLANNEQFF
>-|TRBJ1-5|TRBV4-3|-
TGCGCCAGCAGCCAAGATAGGAACAGGGGCAATCAGCCCCAGCATTTT
CASSQDRNRGNQPQHF
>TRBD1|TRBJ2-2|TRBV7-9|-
TGTGCCAGCAGCCCCGGACAGGGGCGCACCGGGGAGCTGTTTTTT
CASSPGQGRTGELFF
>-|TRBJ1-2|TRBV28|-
TGTGCCAGCAGTTCCCCCGCCAGGGAGGGGCCCCGGGCCACCTTC
CASSSPAREGPRATF
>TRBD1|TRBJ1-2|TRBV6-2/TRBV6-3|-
TGTGCCAGCAGTGGGCTCCGGACAGGATTTCCCTATGGCTACACCTTC
CASSGLRTGFPYGYTF
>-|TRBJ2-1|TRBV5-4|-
TGTGCCAGCAGCTTGGTCCGGGACACCCTCTCCTACAATGAGCAGTTCTTC
CASSLVRDTLSYNEQFF
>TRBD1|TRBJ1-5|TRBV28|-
TGTGCCAGCAGTGAATTGACAGGGGCGCCGGATCAGCCCCAGCATTTT
CASSELTGAPDQPQHF
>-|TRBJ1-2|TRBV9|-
TGTGCCAGCAGCGGACAGGTCGGGGACTATGGCTACACCTTC
CASSGQVGDYGYTF
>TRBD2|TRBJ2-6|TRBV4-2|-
TGTGCCAGCAGCCCACGGGGGGAGAGCTCTGGGGCCAACGTCCTGACTTTC
CASSPRGESSGANVLTF
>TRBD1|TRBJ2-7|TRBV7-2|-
TGTGCCAGCAGCTTTGGGGGACAGGGCAACTACGAGCAGTACTTC
CASSFGGQGNYEQYF
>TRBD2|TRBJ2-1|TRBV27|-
TGTGCCACGTCGGGACTAGCGGCCTACAATGAGCAGTTCTTC
CATSGLAAYNEQFF
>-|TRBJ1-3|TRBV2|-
TGTGCCAGCAGTGCGGACAGCTCTGGAAACACCATATATTTT
CASSADSSGNTIYF
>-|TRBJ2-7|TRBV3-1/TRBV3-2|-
TGTGCCAGCAGCCAAGCGGGACACGGTCGCCACGAGCAGTACTTC
CASSQAGHGRHEQYF
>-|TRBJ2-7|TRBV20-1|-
TGCAGTGCTAGTCGTCCGGGGAGCTCCTACGAGCAGTACTTC
CSASRPGSSYEQYF
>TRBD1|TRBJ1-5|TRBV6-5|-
TGTGCCAGCAGTTACCGACAGGGTAGCAATCAGCCCCAGCATTTT
CASSYRQGSNQPQHF
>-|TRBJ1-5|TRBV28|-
TGTGCCAGCAGTTTATCTTCCTTTCAGCCCCAGCATTTT
CASSLSSFQPQHF
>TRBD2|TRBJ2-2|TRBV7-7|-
TGTGCTAGCGGGGCCCAAAACACCGGGGAGCTGTTTTTT
CASGAQNTGELFF
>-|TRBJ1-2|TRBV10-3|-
TGTGCCATCAGTGAATCGCCAGGGGATGGCTACACCTTC
CAISESPGDGYTF
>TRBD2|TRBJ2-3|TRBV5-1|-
TGCGCCAGCAGTCCTGGACTAGCGGGAGGGCTTGCAGATACGCAGTATTTT
CASSPGLAGGLADTQYF
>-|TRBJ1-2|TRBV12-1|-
TGTGCCAGCAGCTTTTCCCCCAGGGTAACAGATGGCTACACCTTC
CASSFSPRVTDGYTF
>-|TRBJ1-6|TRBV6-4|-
TGTGCCAGCAGTGAGATAGACAGTCTTGATTCACCCCTCCACTTT
CASSEIDSLDSPLHF
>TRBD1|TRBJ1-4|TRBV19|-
TGTGCCAGTAGTATGGGGACAGGCGCAACTAATGAAAAACTGTTTTTT
CASSMGTGATNEKLFF
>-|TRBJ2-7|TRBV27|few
TGTGCCAGCAGTCCGGACGGGGGCTCCTACGAGCAGTACTTC
CASSPDGGSYEQYF
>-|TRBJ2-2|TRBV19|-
TGTGCCAGTAGTCGGGGAGGAGGCACCGGGGAGCTGTTTTTT
CASSRGGGTGELFF
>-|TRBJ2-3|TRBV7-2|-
TGTGCCAGCAGCTTAGGGTCCCAGGGGTCAGATACGCAGTATTTT
CASSLGSQGSDTQYF
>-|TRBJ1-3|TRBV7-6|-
TGTGCCAGCAGCTTAGGCCCGAGAGGGAACTCTGGAAACACCATATATTTT
CASSLGPRGNSGNTIYF
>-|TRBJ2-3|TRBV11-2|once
TGTGCCAGCAGCCCCTCGGGGGGCACCACAGATACGCAGTATTTT
CASSPSGGTTDTQYF
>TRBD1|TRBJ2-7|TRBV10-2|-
TGCGCCAGCAGTGATCCACAGGGGGCTAGTTACGAGCAGTACTTC
CASSDPQGASYEQYF
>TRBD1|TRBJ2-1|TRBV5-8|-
TGTGCCAGCAGCTTAATTTGGGACAGGGGGTTTAATGAGCAGTTCTTC
CASSLIWDRGFNEQFF
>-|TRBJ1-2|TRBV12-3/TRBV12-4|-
TGTGCCAGCAGTTTTGACATCGGATCTCGCTACACCTTC
CASSFDIGSRYTF
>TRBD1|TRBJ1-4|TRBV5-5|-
TGTGCCAGCAGCTTACTTACAGGGGGTGGGGTTGAAAAACTGTTTTTT
CASSLLTGGGVEKLFF
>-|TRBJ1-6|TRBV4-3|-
TGCGCCAGCAGCCAAGTACAGGGCGCAAATTCACCCCTCCACTTT
CASSQVQGANSPLHF
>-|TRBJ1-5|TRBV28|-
TGTGCCAGCAGTGGGGCGGGGGGGGAAAGTAGCAATCAGCCCCAGCATTTT
CASSGAGGESSNQPQHF
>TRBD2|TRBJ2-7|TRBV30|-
TGTGCCTGGAGCGGGGGGGATAAGGCCCTGGGAACCCTCGAGCAGTACTTC
CAWSGGDKALGTLEQYF
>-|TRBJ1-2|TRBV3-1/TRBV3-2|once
TGTGCCAGCACCAGAACGAACGGTCAGCGTGGCTACACCTTC
CASTRTNGQRGYTF
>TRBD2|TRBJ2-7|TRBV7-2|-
TGTGCCAGCAGCCTGGGACTAGCGGTAACCTACGAGCAGTACTTC
CASSLGLAVTYEQYF
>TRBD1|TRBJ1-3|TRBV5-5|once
TGTGCCAGCAGGGAAGGACAGGGGTTCGCTGGAAACACCATATATTTT
CASREGQGFAGNTIYF
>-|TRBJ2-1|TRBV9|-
TGTGCCAGCAGCGTGACAGCTTTGGCGGAGCAGTTCTTC
CASSVTALAEQFF
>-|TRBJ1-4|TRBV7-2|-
TGTGCTACTGCAAGGGGCCGTTCAACTAATGAAAAACTGTTTTTT
CATARGRSTNEKLFF